Shown below are 25 T cell receptor beta chains from a single sample sequenced in a study of tumor-infiltrating lymphocytes in oesophageal squamous cell carcinoma. TCRdb re-called the PCR reads through MiXCR, storing one row per CDR3 protein. This table has about 13,000 distinct CDR3 sequences, roughly 47% appearing once. Sequencing input: blood. Every receptor here comes from a male donor with esophageal squamous cell carcinoma.

V and J are TRBV27 and TRBJ1-3; D gene ambiguous. V was cut by 3 bases and J by 4 bases, with 10 bases left in between. CDR1 and CDR2 from the germline V gene are MNHEY and SMNVEV (reference sequence). The CDR3 spans 14 residues. This chain's CDR3 is CASSLVGDGNTIYF. DNA of the CDR3: TGTGCCAGCAGTTTGGTGGGAGACGGAAACACCATATATTTT.

The chain employs TRBV7-3 and TRBJ2-6; D gene uncertain. Trimming shortened V by 0 bases and J by 3 bases, and 6 bases separated the two germline ends. In germline, CDR1 is SGHTA, CDR2 FQGTGA. The CDR3 is made up of 15 amino acids. The CDR3 DNA sequence: TGTGCCAGCAGCTTAACAGCGTTTGGGGCCAACGTCCTGACTTTC. Translated, it gives CASSLTAFGANVLTF.

This clonotype turned up a few times. This chain joins TRBV7-2 and TRBJ2-3, with 7 bases identical to TRBD2. CDR3 length equals 14 residues. Germline loops: CDR1 SGHTA, CDR2 FQGNSA. The V and J ends lost 11 bases and 3 bases, in that order; junction bases with no gene match: 11. CDR3 protein: CASGGRPTTDTQYF. As DNA, the CDR3 is TGTGCCTCCGGGGGGAGACCCACAACAGATACGCAGTATTTT.

The chain carries TRBV6-1 and TRBJ2-3; perhaps TRBD1 as D (6 bases). V lost 2 bases and J 3 bases, leaving 15 bases between the germline ends. Germline lookup yields CDR1 MNHNS and CDR2 SASEGT. CDR3 length equals 16 residues. The CDR3 bases are TGTGCCAGCAGTGAAAGGGCCGGGACATCTACAGATACGCAGTATTTT. Amino acid sequence: CASSERAGTSTDTQYF.

The genes are TRBV12-3 or TRBV12-4 and TRBJ2-5; D not resolved. The V gene lost 1 base and the J gene lost 11 bases, with 17 bases spanning the gap. The CDR3 loop spans 14 amino acids. The CDR3 loop is CASSLEVGYNEQYF. CDR3 in DNA: TGTGCCAGCAGTTTAGAAGTAGGATACAATGAGCAGTACTTC.

This clonotype was observed many times. This may stem from a read error, because a much larger clone lies one nucleotide away. The chain carries TRBV6-1 and TRBJ2-1; no clear D. Germline loops: CDR1 MNHNS, CDR2 SASEGT. The CDR3 contains 11 residues. Between the trimmed V and J ends, which lost 7 bases and 10 bases, there was a span of 11 bases. CDR3 in amino acids: CASMGFYEQFF. The CDR3 bases are TGTGCCAGCATGGGTTTCTACGAGCAGTTCTTC.

There are a few counts of this clonotype. The chain links TRBV7-2 to TRBJ2-7; either TRBD1 or TRBD2 may fit D (5 bases each). This CDR3 has 14 residues. Trimming took off 4 bases at V and 2 bases at J, with 12 bases between the two ends. Germline V gene sequence: CDR1 SGHTA, CDR2 FQGNSA. Written as DNA, the CDR3 is TGTGCCAGCAGCTCAGGGACGGAGACCTACGAGCAGTACTTC. Translating gives CASSSGTETYEQYF.

The chain has TRBV11-2 and TRBJ1-3; the D gene is possibly TRBD1 (6 bases). V lost 1 base, J lost 4 bases, and 14 bases lay in between. CDR3 size: 16 residues. The germline gives CDR1 SGHAT, CDR2 FQNNGV. The DNA of the CDR3 is TGTGCCAGCAGCTTAGTTCCAGGGGCGGGAGGAAACACCATATATTTT. Translating it yields CASSLVPGAGGNTIYF.

In the case of this clonotype: It is likely a read error, because the conserved phenylalanine at the end of the CDR3 is missing. Because the CDR3's place on the DNA is in doubt, the DNA is left out and the CDR3 is given as listed by TCRdb. This sequence joins TRBV7-8 and TRBJ2-6; TRBD2, the D gene given by the table, was not confirmed from the DNA. The CDR3 has 16 residues if both end residues are counted. CDR1 is SGHVS and CDR2 is FQNEAQ in the germline V gene. The CDR3 sequence: CASSLVSGPETQYFGT.

This clonotype showed up many times. The chain employs TRBV19 and TRBJ2-5, with D possibly matching TRBD1 (7 bases). Germline V gene sequence: CDR1 LNHDA, CDR2 SQIVND (reference sequence). CDR3 size: 15 residues. V lost 3 bases and J 2 bases, leaving 13 bases between the germline ends. CDR3 in DNA: TGTGCCAGTAGTATTGCCAGGGGGGTACAAGAGACCCAGTACTTC. This sequence encodes CASSIARGVQETQYF.

This clonotype showed up just a few times. Because the CDR3 is missing its conserved closing phenylalanine or tryptophan, this is likely a read error. It is unclear where the CDR3 begins or ends on the DNA, so no DNA is shown, and the CDR3 is as TCRdb lists it. This chain links TRBV12-3 or TRBV12-4 with TRBJ2-1; the D segment call TRBD1 is taken from the table without a DNA check. A total of 11 residues make up the CDR3, ends included. This CDR3 reads CASSLPPLGLS.

The V call is TRBV7-9, the J call TRBJ2-5; tentative D call: TRBD1 (7 bases). This CDR3 comprises 15 residues. CDR1 is SEHNR, CDR2 FQNEAQ, per germline (reference sequence). V lost 5 bases and J 11 bases, leaving 24 bases between the germline ends. The CDR3 bases are TGTGCCAGCAGCCTACAGGGGACACTTAACCGGGGGCAGTACTTC. This translates into CASSLQGTLNRGQYF. Combining the CDR3 with reference TRBV7-9 and TRBJ2-5 gives the whole variable domain DTGVSQNPRHKITKRGQNVTFRCDPISEHNRLYWYRQTLGQGPEFLTYFQNEAQLEKSRLLSDRFSAERPKGSFSTLEIQRTEQGDSAMYLCASSLQGTLNRGQYFGPGTRLLVL.

This clonotype was detected many times. The V and J genes are TRBV7-2 and TRBJ2-2, with 10 bases identical to TRBD1. The length of the CDR3 is 15 residues. From germline, CDR1 is SGHTA and CDR2 FQGNSA. V lost 6 bases to trimming and J lost 6 bases; unmatched junction nucleotides: 7. The CDR3 reads CASSSPTGGPGELFF. The CDR3 coding sequence is TGTGCCAGCAGTTCACCGACAGGGGGCCCCGGGGAGCTGTTTTTT.

This clonotype was detected ten times or more. The CDR3 nucleotides are TGTGCCAGCAGCTTAGGGCCCGGGAGGCGGGAGCAGTTCTTC. It is translated as CASSLGPGRREQFF. The V gene is TRBV11-3, the J gene TRBJ2-1; 7 nucleotides align to TRBD2. There are 14 residues in the CDR3. Trimming cost V 1 base and J 10 bases; bases outside gene matches: 7. Germline V gives CDR1 SGHNT, CDR2 YENEEA.

This clonotype was recorded many times. The rearrangement joins TRBV10-3 to TRBJ1-3; D is uncertain. Trimming took 8 bases from V and 0 from J, leaving 5 bases between them. CDR1 is ENHRY and CDR2 is SYGVKD in the germline V gene. The CDR3 length is 12 residues. The CDR3 spells CAIGASGNTIYF. The CDR3 coding sequence is TGTGCCATCGGTGCCTCTGGAAACACCATATATTTT.

The rearrangement links TRBV6-1 to TRBJ2-6; D unclear. CDR3 length equals 14 residues. V lost 11 bases and J 0 bases, leaving 11 bases between the germline ends. Germline V lookup: CDR1 MNHNS, CDR2 SASEGT. CDR3 protein: CAVGRSSGANVLTF. The CDR3 nucleotides are TGTGCCGTGGGAAGGTCCTCTGGGGCCAACGTCCTGACTTTC.

Note on this clonotype: Given the absence of the conserved phenylalanine or tryptophan at the CDR3 end, a read error is likely. It is unclear where the CDR3 begins or ends on the DNA, so no DNA is shown, and the CDR3 is as TCRdb lists it. The CDR3 loop is CASSLVLQETQYFGA. This chain connects TRBV11-2 to TRBJ2-6; the table's D call of TRBD1 was not tested on the DNA. The CDR3 is 15 amino acids long, termini counted. Germline V gene data show CDR1 as SGHAT and CDR2 as FQNNGV.

This sequence joins TRBV27 and TRBJ2-4, with 7 bases aligning to TRBD1. Germline CDR1 MNHEY, CDR2 SMNVEV (reference sequence). The J segment lost 0 bases and the V segment lost 5 bases, leaving 7 bases of the junction unmatched. CDR3 length equals 16 residues. CDR3 residues: CASSPGTALAKNIQYF. CDR3 sequence (DNA): TGTGCCAGCAGTCCAGGGACAGCCCTAGCCAAAAACATTCAGTACTTC.

This clonotype is termed medium-sized (0.01 to 0.1%). The chain uses TRBV7-9 and TRBJ2-5, with 10 nucleotides matching TRBD2. This CDR3 contains 17 residues. The V gene's germline CDR1 is SEHNR and CDR2 FQNEAQ (reference sequence). With V trimmed by 5 bases and J by 3 bases, 12 bases remained unmatched. CDR3 amino acids: CASSPLAGEVREETQYF. CDR3 bases: TGTGCCAGCAGCCCCCTAGCGGGAGAGGTCCGGGAAGAGACCCAGTACTTC.

This clonotype has at least ten counts. The rearrangement uses TRBV5-1 and TRBJ2-5; 14 bases are shared with TRBD2. This CDR3 spans 16 amino acids. The germline V gene encodes CDR1 SGHRS and CDR2 YFSETQ. V lost 1 base, J lost 5 bases, and 4 bases stayed unmatched. CDR3 nucleotide sequence: TGCGCCAGCAGCTTGCGACTAGCGGGAGGGCAGGAGACCCAGTACTTC. Amino acids: CASSLRLAGGQETQYF. Variable domain in full (rest from reference TRBV5-1 and TRBJ2-5): KAGVTQTPRYLIKTRGQQVTLSCSPISGHRSVSWYQQTPGQGLQFLFEYFSETQRNKGNFPGRFSGRQFSNSRSEMNVSTLELGDSALYLCASSLRLAGGQETQYFGPGTRLLVL.

In regard to this clonotype: The CDR3 does not end in the conserved phenylalanine or tryptophan, so this is likely a read error. It is unclear where the CDR3 begins or ends on the DNA, so no DNA is shown, and the CDR3 is as TCRdb lists it. This chain links TRBV7-3 with TRBJ2-7; the tabulated D call, TRBD1, remains unverified against the DNA. Germline lookup yields CDR1 SGHTA and CDR2 FQGTGA. The CDR3 has 17 amino acids, counting both end residues. The CDR3 loop is CASSLGGGGSYEQYFGN.

The chain has TRBV7-9 and TRBJ2-5; D unresolved. In germline, CDR1 is SEHNR, CDR2 FQNEAQ (reference sequence). This CDR3 comprises 18 residues. Trimming cost V 2 bases and J 3 bases, with 22 bases left between them. The CDR3 region is CASSLRWAGYSGEETQYF. DNA for the CDR3: TGTGCCAGCAGCTTAAGGTGGGCAGGCTATTCAGGAGAAGAGACCCAGTACTTC.

The chain carries TRBV12-3 or TRBV12-4 and TRBJ2-3, with a tentative D call TRBD2 (6 bases). V dropped 6 bases and J dropped 5 bases, with 6 bases sitting between them. This CDR3 region has 11 residues. CDR3 in amino acids: CASRGGDTQYF. Here the CDR3 DNA reads TGTGCCAGCAGGGGGGGAGATACGCAGTATTTT.

By its share, this clonotype is medium-sized (0.01 to 0.1%). The chain has TRBV6-1 and TRBJ2-3, with 14 bases matching TRBD2. J gave up 8 bases and V 7 bases, and 5 bases lay outside the gene matches. The CDR3 length is 14 residues. Germline V gene sequence: CDR1 MNHNS, CDR2 SASEGT. CDR3 residues: CASTLGLAGGTQYF. CDR3 DNA: TGTGCCAGCACTCTCGGACTAGCGGGAGGTACGCAGTATTTT.

This sequence joins TRBV12-3 or TRBV12-4 and TRBJ2-5; TRBD1 agrees at 7 bases. Trimming at V came to 7 bases and at J to 5 bases, leaving 1 base not matched to a gene. The CDR3 sequence is 11 residues long. The CDR3 DNA is TGTGCCAGCAAGACAGGGGAGACCCAGTACTTC. Its protein product is CASKTGETQYF.